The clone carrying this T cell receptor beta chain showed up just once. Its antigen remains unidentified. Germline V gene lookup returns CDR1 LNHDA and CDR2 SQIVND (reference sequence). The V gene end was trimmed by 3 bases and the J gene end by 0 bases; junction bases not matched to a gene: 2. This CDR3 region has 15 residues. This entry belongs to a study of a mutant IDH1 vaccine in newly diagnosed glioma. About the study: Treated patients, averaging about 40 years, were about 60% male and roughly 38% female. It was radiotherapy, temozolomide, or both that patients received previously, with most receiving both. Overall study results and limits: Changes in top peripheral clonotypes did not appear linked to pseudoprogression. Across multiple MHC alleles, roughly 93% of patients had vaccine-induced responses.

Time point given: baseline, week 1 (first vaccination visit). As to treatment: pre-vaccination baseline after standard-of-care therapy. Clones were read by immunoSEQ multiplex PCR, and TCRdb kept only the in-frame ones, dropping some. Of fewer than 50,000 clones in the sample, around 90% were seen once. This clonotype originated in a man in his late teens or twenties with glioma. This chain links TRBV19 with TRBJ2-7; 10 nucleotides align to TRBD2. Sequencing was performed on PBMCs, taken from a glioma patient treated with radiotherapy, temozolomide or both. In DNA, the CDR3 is TGTGCCAGTAGTATGCCTAGCGGGAGCTCCTACGAGCAGTACTTC. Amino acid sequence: CASSMPSGSSYEQYF.